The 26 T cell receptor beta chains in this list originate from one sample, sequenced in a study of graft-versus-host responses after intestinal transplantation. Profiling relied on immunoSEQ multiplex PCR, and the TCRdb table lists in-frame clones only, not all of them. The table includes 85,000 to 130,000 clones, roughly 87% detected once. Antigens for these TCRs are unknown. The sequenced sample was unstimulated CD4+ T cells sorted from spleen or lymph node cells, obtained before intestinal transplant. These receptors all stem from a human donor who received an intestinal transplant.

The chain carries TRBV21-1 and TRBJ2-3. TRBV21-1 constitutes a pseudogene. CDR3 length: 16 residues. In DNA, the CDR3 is TGTGCCAGCAGCAGACCGTGGTTAGGTTGGACAGATACGCAGTATTTT. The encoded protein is CASSRPWLGWTDTQYF.

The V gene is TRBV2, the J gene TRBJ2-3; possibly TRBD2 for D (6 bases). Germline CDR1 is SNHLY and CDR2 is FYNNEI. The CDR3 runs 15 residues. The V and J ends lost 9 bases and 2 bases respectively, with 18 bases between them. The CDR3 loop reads CASGVFSGHTDTQYF. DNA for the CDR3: TGTGCCAGTGGGGTTTTTAGCGGCCACACAGATACGCAGTATTTT.

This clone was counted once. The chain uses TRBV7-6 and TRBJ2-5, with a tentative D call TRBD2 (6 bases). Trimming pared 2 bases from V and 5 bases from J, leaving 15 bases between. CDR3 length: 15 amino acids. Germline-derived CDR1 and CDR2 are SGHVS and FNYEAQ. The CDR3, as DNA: TGTGCCAGCAGCTTAACCCCGGGAGCCTGGGAGACCCAGTACTTC. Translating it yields CASSLTPGAWETQYF.

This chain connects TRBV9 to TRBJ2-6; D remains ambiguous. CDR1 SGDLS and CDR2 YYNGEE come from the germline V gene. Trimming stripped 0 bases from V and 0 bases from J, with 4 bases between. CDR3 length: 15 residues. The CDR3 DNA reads TGTGCCAGCAGCGTAGCGATCTCTGGGGCCAACGTCCTGACTTTC. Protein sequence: CASSVAISGANVLTF.

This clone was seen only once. The CDR3 DNA reads as TGCGCCAGCAGGGGACAGGGTGTGAATTCACCCCTCCACTTT. Translated, it gives CASRGQGVNSPLHF. The chain is built from TRBV10-2 and TRBJ1-6; 9 bases are shared with TRBD1. The CDR3 sequence is 14 residues long. Germline lookup yields CDR1 WSHSY and CDR2 SAAADI. V lost 6 bases to trimming and J lost 7 bases; unmatched junction nucleotides: 4.

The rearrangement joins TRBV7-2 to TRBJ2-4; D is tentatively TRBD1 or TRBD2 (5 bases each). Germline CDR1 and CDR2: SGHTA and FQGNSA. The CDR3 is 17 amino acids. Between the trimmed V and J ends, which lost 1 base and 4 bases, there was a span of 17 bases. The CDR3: CASSLGARDLGKNIQYF. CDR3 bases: TGTGCCAGCAGCTTAGGCGCCCGGGACCTCGGGAAAAACATTCAGTACTTC. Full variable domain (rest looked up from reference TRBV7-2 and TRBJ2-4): GAGVSQSPSNKVTEKGKDVELRCDPISGHTALYWYRQSLGQGLEFLIYFQGNSAPDKSGLPSDRFSAERTGGSVSTLTIQRTQQEDSAVYLCASSLGARDLGKNIQYFGAGTRLSVL.

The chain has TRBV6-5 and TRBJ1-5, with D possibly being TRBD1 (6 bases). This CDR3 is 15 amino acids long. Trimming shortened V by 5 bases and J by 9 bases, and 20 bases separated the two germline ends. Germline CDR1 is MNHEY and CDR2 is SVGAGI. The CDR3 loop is CASSQGTPPESPQHF. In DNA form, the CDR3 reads TGTGCCAGCAGTCAGGGGACACCCCCCGAATCGCCCCAGCATTTT.

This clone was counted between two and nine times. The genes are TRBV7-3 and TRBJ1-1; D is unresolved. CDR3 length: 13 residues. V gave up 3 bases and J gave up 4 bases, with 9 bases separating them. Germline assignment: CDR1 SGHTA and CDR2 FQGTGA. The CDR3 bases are TGTGCCAGCAGCTTGTTTGCCGGCACTGAAGCTTTCTTT. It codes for CASSLFAGTEAFF.

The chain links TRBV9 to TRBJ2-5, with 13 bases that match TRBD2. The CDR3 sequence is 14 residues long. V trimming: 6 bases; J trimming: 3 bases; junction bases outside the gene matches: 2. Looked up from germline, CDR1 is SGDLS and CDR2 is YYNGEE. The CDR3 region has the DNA TGTGCCAGCAACGGACTAGCGGGAGAAGAGACCCAGTACTTC. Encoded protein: CASNGLAGEETQYF.

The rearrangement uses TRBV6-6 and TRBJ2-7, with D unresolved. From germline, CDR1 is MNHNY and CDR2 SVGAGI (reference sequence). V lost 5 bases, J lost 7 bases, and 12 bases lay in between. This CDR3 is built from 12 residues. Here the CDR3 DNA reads TGTGCCAGCAGTCCGCGTCTTGGGGAGCAGTACTTC. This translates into CASSPRLGEQYF.

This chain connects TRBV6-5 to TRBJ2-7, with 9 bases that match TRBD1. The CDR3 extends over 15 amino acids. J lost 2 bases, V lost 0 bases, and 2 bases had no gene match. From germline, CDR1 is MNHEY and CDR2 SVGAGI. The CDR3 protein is CASSYSGQGTYEQYF. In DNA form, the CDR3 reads TGTGCCAGCAGTTACTCGGGACAGGGAACCTACGAGCAGTACTTC.

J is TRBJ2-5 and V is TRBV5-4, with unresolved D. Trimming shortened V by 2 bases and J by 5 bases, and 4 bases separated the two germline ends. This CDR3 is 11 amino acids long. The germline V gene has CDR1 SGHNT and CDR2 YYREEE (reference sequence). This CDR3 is CASSFGETQYF. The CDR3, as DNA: TGTGCCAGCAGCTTTGGTGAGACCCAGTACTTC.

The CDR3 here is CASSPQPMGTDTQYF. CDR3 in DNA: TGTGCCAGCAGCCCCCAGCCCATGGGCACAGATACGCAGTATTTT. The gene calls are TRBV9 and TRBJ2-3; the D is unclear. V was cut by 4 bases and J by 1 base, with 13 bases left in between. Per germline, CDR1 SGDLS and CDR2 YYNGEE. The CDR3 consists of 15 residues. Variable domain in full (rest from reference TRBV9 and TRBJ2-3): DSGVTQTPKHLITATGQRVTLRCSPRSGDLSVYWYQQSLDQGLQFLIQYYNGEERAKGNILERFSAQQFPDLHSELNLSSLELGDSALYFCASSPQPMGTDTQYFGPGTRLTVL.

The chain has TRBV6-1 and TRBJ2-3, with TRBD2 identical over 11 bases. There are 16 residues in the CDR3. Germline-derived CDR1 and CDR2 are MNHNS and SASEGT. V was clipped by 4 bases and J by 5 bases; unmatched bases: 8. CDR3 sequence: CASSGQTSGTQDTQYF. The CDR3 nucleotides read TGTGCCAGCAGTGGCCAGACTAGCGGGACTCAAGATACGCAGTATTTT.

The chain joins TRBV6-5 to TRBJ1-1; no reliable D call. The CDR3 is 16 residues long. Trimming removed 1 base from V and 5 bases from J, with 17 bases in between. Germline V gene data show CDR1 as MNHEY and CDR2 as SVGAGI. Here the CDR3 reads CASSYLVLGRGTEAFF. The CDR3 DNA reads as TGTGCCAGCAGTTACTTGGTGTTAGGGCGAGGGACTGAAGCTTTCTTT.

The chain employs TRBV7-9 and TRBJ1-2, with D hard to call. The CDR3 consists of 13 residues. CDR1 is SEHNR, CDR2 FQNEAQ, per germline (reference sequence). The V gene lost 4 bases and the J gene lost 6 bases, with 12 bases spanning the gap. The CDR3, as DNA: TGTGCCAGCAGCTCCCGCGGTTGGGATGGCTACACCTTC. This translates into CASSSRGWDGYTF.

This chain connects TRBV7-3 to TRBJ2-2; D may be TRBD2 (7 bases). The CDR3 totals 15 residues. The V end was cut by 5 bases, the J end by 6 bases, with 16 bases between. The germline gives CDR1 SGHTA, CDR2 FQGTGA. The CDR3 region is CASSRGGLKAGELFF. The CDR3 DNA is TGTGCCAGCAGCCGCGGGGGCTTGAAGGCCGGGGAGCTGTTTTTT.

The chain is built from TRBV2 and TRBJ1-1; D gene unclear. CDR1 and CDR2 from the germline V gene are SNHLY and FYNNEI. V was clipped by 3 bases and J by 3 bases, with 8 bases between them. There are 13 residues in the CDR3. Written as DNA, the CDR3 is TGTGCCAGCAGTGAGGCCCTCGACACTGAAGCTTTCTTT. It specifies CASSEALDTEAFF.

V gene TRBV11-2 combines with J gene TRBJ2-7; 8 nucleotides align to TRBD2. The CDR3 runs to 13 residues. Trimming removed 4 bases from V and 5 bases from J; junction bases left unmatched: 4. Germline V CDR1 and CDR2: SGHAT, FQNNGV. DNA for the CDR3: TGTGCCAGCAGCTCGGGAGGGCGGGACGAGCAGTACTTC. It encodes CASSSGGRDEQYF.

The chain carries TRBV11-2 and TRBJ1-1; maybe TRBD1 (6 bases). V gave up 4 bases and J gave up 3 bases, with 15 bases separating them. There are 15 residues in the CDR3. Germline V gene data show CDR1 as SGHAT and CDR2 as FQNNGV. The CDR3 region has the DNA TGTGCCAGCAGCTCAACCAGGGGAGGGTACACTGAAGCTTTCTTT. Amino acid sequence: CASSSTRGGYTEAFF.

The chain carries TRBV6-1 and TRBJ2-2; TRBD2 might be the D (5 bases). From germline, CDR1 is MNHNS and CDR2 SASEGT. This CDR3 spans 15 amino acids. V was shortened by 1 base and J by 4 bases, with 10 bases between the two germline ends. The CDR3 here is CASSEVPGLTGELFF. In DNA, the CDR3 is TGTGCCAGCAGTGAAGTACCAGGACTCACCGGGGAGCTGTTTTTT.

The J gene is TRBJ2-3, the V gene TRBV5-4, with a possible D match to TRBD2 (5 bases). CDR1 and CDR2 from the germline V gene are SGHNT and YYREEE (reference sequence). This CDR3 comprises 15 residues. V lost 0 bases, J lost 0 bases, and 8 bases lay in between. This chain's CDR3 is CASSLGGPSTDTQYF. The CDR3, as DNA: TGTGCCAGCAGCTTGGGCGGGCCCAGCACAGATACGCAGTATTTT.

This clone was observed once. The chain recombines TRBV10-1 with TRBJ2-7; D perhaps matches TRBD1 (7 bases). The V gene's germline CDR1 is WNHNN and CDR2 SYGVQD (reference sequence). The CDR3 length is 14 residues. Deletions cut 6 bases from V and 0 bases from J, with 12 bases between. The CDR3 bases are TGCGCCAGCAGCTCGGGGGACAGCTCCTACGAGCAGTACTTC. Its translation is CASSSGDSSYEQYF.

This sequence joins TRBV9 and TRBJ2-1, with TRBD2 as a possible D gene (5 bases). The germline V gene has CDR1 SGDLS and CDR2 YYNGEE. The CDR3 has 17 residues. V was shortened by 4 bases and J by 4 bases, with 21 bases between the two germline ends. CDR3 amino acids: CASSPPLSGLGYNEQFF. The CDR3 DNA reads TGTGCCAGCAGCCCTCCCTTAAGCGGCCTAGGGTACAATGAGCAGTTCTTC. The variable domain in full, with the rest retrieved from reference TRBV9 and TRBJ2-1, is DSGVTQTPKHLITATGQRVTLRCSPRSGDLSVYWYQQSLDQGLQFLIQYYNGEERAKGNILERFSAQQFPDLHSELNLSSLELGDSALYFCASSPPLSGLGYNEQFFGPGTRLTVL.

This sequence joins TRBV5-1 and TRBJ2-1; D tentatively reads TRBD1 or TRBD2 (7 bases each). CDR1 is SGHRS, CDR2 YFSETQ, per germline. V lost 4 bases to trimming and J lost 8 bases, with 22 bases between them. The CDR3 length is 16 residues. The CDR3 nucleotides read TGCGCCAGCAGCGCGACCCGGACATCAGGGGGGGATGAGCAGTTCTTC. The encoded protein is CASSATRTSGGDEQFF.

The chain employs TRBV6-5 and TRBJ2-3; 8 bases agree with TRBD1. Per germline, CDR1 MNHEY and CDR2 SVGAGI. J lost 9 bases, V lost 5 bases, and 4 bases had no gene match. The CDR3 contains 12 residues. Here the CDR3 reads CASSGTGGTQYF. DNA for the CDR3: TGTGCCAGCAGTGGAACAGGGGGAACGCAGTATTTT.